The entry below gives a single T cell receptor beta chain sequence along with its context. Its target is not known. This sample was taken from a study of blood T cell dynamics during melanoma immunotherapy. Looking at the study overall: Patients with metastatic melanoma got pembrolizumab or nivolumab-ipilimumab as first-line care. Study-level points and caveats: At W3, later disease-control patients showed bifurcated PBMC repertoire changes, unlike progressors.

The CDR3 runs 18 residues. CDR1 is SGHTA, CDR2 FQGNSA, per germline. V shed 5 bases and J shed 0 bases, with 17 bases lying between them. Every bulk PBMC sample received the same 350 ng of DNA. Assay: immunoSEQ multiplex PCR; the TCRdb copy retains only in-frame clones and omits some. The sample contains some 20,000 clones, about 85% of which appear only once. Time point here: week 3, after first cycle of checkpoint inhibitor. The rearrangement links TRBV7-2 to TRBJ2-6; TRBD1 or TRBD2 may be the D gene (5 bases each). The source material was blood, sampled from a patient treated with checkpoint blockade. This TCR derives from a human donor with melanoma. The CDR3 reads CASSRTGLFPSGANVLTF. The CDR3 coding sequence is TGTGCCAGCAGCAGAACGGGGCTCTTCCCCTCTGGGGCCAACGTCCTGACTTTC. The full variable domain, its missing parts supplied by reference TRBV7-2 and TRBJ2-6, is GAGVSQSPSNKVTEKGKDVELRCDPISGHTALYWYRQSLGQGLEFLIYFQGNSAPDKSGLPSDRFSAERTGGSVSTLTIQRTQQEDSAVYLCASSRTGLFPSGANVLTFGAGSRLTVL.